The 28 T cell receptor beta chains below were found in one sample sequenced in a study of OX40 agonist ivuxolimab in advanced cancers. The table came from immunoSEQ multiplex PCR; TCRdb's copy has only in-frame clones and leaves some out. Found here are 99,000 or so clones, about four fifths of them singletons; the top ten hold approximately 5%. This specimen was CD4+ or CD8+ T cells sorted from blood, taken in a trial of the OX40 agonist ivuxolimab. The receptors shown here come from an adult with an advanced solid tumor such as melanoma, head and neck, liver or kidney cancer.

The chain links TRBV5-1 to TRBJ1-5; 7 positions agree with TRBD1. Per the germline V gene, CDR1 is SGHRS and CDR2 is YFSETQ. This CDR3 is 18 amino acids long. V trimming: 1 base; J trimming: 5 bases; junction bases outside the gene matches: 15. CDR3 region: CASSLRGQFGLGYQPQHF. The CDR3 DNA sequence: TGCGCCAGCAGCTTGCGGGGACAGTTCGGTTTGGGCTATCAGCCCCAGCATTTT.

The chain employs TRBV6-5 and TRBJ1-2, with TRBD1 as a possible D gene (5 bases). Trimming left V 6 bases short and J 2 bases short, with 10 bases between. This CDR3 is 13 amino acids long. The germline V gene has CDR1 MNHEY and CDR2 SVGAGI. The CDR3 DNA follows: TGTGCCAGCAGAAAGACAGTGAACTATGGCTACACCTTC. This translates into CASRKTVNYGYTF.

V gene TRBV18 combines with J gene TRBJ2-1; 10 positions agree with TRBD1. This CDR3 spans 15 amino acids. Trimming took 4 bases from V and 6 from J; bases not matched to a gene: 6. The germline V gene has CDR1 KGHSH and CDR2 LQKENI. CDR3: CASSRDRGTRNEQFF. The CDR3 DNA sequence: TGTGCCAGCTCACGGGACAGGGGAACTCGCAATGAGCAGTTCTTC.

The CDR3 spells CASSRTKEETQYF. The CDR3 region has the DNA TGTGCCAGCAGCCGGACCAAAGAAGAGACCCAGTACTTC. The V call is TRBV7-2, the J call TRBJ2-5; D gene ambiguous. V was pared by 5 bases and J by 3 bases, with 10 bases between. CDR1 and CDR2 (germline): SGHTA, FQGNSA. The CDR3 has 13 residues.

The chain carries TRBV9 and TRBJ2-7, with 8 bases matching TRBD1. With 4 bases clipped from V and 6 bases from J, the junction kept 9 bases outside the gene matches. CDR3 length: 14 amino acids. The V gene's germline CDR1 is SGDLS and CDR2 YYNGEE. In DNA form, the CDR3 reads TGTGCCAGCAGCCCAGGACAGGGAGAGGGCGAGCAGTACTTC. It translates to CASSPGQGEGEQYF.

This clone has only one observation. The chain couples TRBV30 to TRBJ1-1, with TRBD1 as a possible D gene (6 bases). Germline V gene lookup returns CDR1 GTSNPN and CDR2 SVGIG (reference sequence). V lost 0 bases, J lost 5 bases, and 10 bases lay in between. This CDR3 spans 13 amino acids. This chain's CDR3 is CAWSVVQGTEAFF. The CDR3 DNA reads TGTGCCTGGAGTGTCGTGCAGGGGACTGAAGCTTTCTTT.

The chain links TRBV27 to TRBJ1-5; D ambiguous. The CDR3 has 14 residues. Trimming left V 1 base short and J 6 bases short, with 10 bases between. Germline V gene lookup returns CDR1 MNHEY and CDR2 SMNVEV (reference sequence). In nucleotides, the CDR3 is TGTGCCAGCAGTTTATATGACAATTCTCAGCCCCAGCATTTT. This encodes CASSLYDNSQPQHF.

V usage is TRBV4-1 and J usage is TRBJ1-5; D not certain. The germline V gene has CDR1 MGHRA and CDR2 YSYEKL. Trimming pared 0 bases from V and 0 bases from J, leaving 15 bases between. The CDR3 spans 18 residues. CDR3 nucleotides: TGCGCCAGCAGCCAAGATCTAGAAAGCTATTATAGCAATCAGCCCCAGCATTTT. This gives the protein CASSQDLESYYSNQPQHF.

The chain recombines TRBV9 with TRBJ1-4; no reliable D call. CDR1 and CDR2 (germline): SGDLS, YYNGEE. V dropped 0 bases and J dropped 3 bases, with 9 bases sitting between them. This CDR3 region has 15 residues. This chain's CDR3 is CASSVGLGPNEKLFF. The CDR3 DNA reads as TGTGCCAGCAGCGTAGGGCTCGGCCCTAATGAAAAACTGTTTTTT.

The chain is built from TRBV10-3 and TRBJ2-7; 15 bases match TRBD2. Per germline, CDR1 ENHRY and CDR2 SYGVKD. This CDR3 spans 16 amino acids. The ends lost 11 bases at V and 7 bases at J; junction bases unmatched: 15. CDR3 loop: CASTGTSGRTLGEQYF. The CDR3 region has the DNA TGTGCCTCCACCGGGACTAGCGGGAGGACCCTCGGGGAGCAGTACTTC.

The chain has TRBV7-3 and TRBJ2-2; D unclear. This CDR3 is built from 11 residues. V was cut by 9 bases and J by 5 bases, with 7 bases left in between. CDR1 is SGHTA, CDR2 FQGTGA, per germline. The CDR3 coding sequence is TGTGCCAGTGGGATAACCGGGGAGCTGTTTTTT. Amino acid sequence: CASGITGELFF.

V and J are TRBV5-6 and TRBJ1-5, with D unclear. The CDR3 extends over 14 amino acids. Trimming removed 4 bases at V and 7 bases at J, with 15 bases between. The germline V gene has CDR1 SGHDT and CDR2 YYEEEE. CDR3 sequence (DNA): TGTGCCAGCAGCCAAGGTTCGGGAAAACAGCCCCAGCATTTT. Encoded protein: CASSQGSGKQPQHF.

The CDR3 DNA follows: TGTGCCAGTAGTATGATAGCGCCGGGATGGAATGAGCAGTTCTTC. Residues: CASSMIAPGWNEQFF. The gene calls are TRBV19 and TRBJ2-1; TRBD2 might be the D (5 bases). The CDR3 runs 15 residues. The germline V gene encodes CDR1 LNHDA and CDR2 SQIVND (reference sequence). The V end was cut by 3 bases, the J end by 7 bases, with 16 bases between.

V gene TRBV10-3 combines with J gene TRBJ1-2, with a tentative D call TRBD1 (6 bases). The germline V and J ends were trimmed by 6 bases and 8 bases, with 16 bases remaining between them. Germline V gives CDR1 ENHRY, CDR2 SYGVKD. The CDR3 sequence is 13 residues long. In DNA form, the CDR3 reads TGTGCCATCAGAACCGGGACACAGGACGGCTACACCTTC. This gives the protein CAIRTGTQDGYTF.

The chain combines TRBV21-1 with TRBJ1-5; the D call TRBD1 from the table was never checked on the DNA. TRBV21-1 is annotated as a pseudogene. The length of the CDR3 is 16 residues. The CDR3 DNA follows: TGTGCCAGCAGCAAGGGGGAAAGGGGGCTCAATCAGCCCCAGCATTTT. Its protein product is CASSKGERGLNQPQHF.

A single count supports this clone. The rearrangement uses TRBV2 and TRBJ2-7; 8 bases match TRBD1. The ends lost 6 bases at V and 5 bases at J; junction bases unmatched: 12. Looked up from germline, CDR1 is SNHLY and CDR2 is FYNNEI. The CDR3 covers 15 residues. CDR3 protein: CASRAGQGALDEQYF. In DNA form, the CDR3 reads TGTGCCAGCAGGGCCGGGCAGGGGGCGTTAGACGAGCAGTACTTC.

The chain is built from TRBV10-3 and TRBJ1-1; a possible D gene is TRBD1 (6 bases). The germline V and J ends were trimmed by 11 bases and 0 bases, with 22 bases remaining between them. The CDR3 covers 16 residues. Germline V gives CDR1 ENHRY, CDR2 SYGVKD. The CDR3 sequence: CASFHPGGRVNTEAFF. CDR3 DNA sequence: TGTGCCTCTTTTCACCCGGGGGGCAGAGTGAACACTGAAGCTTTCTTT.

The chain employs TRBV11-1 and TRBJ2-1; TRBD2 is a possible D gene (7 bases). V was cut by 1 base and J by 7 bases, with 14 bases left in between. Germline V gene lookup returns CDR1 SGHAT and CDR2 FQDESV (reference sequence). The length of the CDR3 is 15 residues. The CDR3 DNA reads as TGTGCCAGCAGCTTAGGACGGGGGGCCTGGAATGAGCAGTTCTTC. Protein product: CASSLGRGAWNEQFF.

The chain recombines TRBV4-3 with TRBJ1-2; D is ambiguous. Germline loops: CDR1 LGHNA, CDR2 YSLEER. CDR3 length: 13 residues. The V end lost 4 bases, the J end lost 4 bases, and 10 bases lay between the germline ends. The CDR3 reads CASSPEHSYGYTF. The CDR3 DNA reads TGCGCCAGCAGCCCCGAACATTCCTATGGCTACACCTTC.

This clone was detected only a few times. This CDR3 reads CASSFLETEAFF. CDR3 coding DNA: TGTGCCAGCAGCTTTTTGGAAACTGAAGCTTTCTTT. This chain connects TRBV7-9 to TRBJ1-1; no clear D. Germline V gene data show CDR1 as SEHNR and CDR2 as FQNEAQ (reference sequence). The CDR3 is 12 residues long. V lost 3 bases, J lost 5 bases, and 7 bases lay in between.

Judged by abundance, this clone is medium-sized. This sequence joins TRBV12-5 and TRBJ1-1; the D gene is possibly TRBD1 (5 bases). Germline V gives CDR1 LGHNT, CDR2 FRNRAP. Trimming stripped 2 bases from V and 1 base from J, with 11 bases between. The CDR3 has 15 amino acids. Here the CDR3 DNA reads TGTGCTAGTGGTTTGAGCCAGGGAGGGAACACTGAAGCTTTCTTT. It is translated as CASGLSQGGNTEAFF.

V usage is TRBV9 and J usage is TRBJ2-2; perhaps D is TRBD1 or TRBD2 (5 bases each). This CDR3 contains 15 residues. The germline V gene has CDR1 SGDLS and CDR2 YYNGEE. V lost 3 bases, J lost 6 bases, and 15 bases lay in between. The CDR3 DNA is TGTGCCAGCAGCGCCCGAACGGTGGGGGCCGGGGAGCTGTTTTTT. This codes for CASSARTVGAGELFF.

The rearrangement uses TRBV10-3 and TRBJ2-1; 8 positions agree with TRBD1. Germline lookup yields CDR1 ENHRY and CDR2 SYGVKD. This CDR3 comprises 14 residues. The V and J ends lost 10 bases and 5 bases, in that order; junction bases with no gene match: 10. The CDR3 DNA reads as TGTGCCACGACGGGAGCAGGGGGCAACAATGAGCAGTTCTTC. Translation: CATTGAGGNNEQFF.

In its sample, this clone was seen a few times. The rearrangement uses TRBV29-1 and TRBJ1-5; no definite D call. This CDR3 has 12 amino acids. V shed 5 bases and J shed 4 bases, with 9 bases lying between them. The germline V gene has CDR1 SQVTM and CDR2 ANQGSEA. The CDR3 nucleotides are TGCAGCGTTACCAACGCGAATCAGCCCCAGCATTTT. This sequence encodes CSVTNANQPQHF.

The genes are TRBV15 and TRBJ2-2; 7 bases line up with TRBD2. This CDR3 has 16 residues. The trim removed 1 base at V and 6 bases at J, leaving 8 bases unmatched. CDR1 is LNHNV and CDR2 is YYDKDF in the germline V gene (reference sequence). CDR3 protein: CATSRGGEGRAGELFF. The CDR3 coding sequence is TGTGCCACCAGCAGAGGAGGGGAGGGAAGGGCCGGGGAGCTGTTTTTT. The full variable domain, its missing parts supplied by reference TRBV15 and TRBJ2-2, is DAMVIQNPRYQVTQFGKPVTLSCSQTLNHNVMYWYQQKSSQAPKLLFHYYDKDFNNEADTPDNFQSRRPNTSFCFLDIRSPGLGDTAMYLCATSRGGEGRAGELFFGEGSRLTVL.

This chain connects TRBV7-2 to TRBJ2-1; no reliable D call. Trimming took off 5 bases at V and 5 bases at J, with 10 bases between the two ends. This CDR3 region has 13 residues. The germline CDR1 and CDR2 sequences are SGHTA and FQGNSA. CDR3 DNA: TGTGCCAGCAGCCTCTCCCTTGACAATGAGCAGTTCTTC. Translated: CASSLSLDNEQFF.

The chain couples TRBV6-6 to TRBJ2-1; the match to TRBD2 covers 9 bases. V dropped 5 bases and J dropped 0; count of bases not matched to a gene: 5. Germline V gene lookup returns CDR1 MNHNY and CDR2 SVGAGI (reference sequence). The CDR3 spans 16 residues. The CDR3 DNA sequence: TGTGCCAGCAGTCGATTTAGCGGGAGCTCCTACAATGAGCAGTTCTTC. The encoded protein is CASSRFSGSSYNEQFF.

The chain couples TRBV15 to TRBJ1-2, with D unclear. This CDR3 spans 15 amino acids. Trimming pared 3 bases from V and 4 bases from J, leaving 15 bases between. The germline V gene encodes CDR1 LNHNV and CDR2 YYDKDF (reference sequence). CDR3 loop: CATSSQRPVLYGYTF. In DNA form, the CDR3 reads TGTGCCACCAGCAGTCAACGGCCGGTCCTCTATGGCTACACCTTC.